The entry below gives a single TCR beta chain sequence along with its context. Generated by immunoSEQ multiplex PCR, the TCRdb table keeps only in-frame clones and is missing some. This table has hundreds of thousands of clones, more than 70% appearing once. The data are from a study of shared T cell receptors in the human thymus. The J segment lost 7 bases and the V segment lost 6 bases, leaving 6 bases of the junction unmatched. The CDR3 covers 14 residues. These data were also filed under a second study, of human thymus T cells. This second study says: Related work showed strongly overlapping thymic repertoires across unrelated individuals.

The sequencing input was thymocytes. J is TRBJ2-3 and V is TRBV23-1; 11 nucleotides agree with TRBD2. TRBV23-1 is recorded as an ORF, its role being uncertain. The receptor's source is a boy under three years old with a congenital heart defect. CDR3 region: CASSGTSGGNTQYF. CDR3 in DNA: TGCGCCAGCAGCGGGACTAGCGGTGGAAATACGCAGTATTTT.